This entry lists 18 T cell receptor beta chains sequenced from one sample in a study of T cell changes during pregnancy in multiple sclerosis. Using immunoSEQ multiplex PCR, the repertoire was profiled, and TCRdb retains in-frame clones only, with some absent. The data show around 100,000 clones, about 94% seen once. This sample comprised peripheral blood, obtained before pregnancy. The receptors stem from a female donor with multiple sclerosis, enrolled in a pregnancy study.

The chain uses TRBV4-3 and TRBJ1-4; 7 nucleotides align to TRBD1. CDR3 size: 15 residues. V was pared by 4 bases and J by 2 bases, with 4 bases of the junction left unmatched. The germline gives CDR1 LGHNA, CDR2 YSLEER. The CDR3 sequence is CASSLRDSTNEKLFF. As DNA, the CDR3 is TGCGCCAGCAGCCTCCGGGACAGTACTAATGAAAAACTGTTTTTT.

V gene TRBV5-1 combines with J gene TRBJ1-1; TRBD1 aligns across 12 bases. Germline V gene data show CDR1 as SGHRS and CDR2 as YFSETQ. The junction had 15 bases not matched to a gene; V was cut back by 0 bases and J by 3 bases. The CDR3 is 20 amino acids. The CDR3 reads CASSLVSSGTGGPGDTEAFF. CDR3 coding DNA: TGCGCCAGCAGCTTGGTTTCCTCCGGGACAGGGGGCCCCGGGGACACTGAAGCTTTCTTT.

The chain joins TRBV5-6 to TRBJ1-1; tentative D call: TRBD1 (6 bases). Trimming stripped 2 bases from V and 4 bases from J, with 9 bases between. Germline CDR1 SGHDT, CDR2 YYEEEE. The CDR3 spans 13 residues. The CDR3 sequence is CASSLGQFTEAFF. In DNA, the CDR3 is TGTGCCAGCAGCTTAGGACAGTTCACTGAAGCTTTCTTT. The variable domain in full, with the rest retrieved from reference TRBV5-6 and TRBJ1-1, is DAGVTQSPTHLIKTRGQQVTLRCSPKSGHDTVSWYQQALGQGPQFIFQYYEEEERQRGNFPDRFSGHQFPNYSSELNVNALLLGDSALYLCASSLGQFTEAFFGQGTRLTVV.

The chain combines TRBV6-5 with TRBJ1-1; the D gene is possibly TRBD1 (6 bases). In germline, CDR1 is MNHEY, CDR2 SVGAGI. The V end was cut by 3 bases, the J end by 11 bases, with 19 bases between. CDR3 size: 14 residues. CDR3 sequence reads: CASSYRRGTGEAFF. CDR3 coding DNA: TGTGCCAGCAGTTATCGCAGGGGAACAGGTGAGGCTTTCTTT.

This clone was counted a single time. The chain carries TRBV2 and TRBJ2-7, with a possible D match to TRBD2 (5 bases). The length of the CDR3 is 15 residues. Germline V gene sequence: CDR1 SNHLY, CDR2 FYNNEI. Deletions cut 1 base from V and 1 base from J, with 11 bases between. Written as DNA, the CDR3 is TGTGCCAGCAGTGAAGGTAGTGGAGGATCCTACGAGCAGTACTTC. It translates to CASSEGSGGSYEQYF.

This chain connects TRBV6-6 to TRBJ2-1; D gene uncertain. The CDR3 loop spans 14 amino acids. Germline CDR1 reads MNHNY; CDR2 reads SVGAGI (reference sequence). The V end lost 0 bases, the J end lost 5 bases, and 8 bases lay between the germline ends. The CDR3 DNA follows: TGTGCCAGCAGTTACTCTGTCCTTAACAATGAGCAGTTCTTC. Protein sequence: CASSYSVLNNEQFF.

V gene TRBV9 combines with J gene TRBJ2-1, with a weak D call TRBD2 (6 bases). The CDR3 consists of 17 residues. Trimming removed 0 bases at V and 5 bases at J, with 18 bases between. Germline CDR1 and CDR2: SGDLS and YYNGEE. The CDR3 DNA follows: TGTGCCAGCAGCGTAGCTCAAGGCGGGACCAAAAACAATGAGCAGTTCTTC. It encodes CASSVAQGGTKNNEQFF.

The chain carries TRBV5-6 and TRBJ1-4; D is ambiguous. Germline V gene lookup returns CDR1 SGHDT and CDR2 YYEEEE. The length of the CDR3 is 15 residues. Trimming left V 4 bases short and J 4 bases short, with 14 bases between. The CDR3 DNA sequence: TGTGCCAGCAGCCTTGGAGGTGTCGGTAATGAAAAACTGTTTTTT. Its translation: CASSLGGVGNEKLFF.

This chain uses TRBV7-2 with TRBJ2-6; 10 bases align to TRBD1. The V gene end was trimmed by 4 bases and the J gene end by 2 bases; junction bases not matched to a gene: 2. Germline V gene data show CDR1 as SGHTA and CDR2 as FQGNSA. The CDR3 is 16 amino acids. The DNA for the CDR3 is TGTGCCAGCAGCTATGGACAGGGGGCTGGGGCCAACGTCCTGACTTTC. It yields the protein CASSYGQGAGANVLTF.

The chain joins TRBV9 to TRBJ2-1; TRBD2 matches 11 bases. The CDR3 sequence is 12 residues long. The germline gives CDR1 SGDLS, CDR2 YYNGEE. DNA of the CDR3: TGTTCTAGCGGGAGGTCCGACAATGAGCAGTTCTTC. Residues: CSSGRSDNEQFF.

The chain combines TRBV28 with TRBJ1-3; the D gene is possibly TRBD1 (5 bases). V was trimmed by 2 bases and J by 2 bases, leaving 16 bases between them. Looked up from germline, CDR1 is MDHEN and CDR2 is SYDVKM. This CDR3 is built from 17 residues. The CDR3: CASSLEPNPGPGNTIYF. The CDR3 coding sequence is TGTGCCAGCAGTTTAGAGCCAAACCCAGGGCCTGGAAACACCATATATTTT.

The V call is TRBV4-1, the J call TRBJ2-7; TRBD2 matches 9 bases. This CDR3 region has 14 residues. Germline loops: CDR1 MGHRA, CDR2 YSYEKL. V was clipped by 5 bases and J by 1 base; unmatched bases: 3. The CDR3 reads CASSALAGSYEQYF. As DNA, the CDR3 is TGCGCCAGCAGCGCCCTAGCGGGATCCTACGAGCAGTACTTC.

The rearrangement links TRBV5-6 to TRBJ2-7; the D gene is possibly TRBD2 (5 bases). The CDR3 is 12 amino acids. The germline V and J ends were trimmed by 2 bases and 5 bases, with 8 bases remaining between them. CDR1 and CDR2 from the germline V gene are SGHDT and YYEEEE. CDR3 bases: TGTGCCAGCAGCTTCCCTAGCCACGAGCAGTACTTC. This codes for CASSFPSHEQYF.

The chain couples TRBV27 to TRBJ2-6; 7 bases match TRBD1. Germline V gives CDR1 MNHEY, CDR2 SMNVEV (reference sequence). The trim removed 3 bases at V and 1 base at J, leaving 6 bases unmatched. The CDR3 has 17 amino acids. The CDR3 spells CASSFLTGNSGANVLTF. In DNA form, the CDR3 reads TGTGCCAGCAGTTTTTTGACAGGGAATTCTGGGGCCAACGTCCTGACTTTC.

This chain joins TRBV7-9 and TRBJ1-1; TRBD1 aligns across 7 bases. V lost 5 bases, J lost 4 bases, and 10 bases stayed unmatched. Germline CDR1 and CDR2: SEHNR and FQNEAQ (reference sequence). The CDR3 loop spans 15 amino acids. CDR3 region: CASSRELGQATEAFF. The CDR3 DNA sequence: TGTGCCAGCAGCCGAGAACTAGGACAGGCCACTGAAGCTTTCTTT.

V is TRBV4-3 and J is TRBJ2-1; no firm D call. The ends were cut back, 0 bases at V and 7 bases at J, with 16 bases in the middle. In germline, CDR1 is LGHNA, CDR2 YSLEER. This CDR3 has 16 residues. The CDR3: CASSQDKAGGFNEQFF. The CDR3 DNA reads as TGCGCCAGCAGCCAAGATAAGGCTGGCGGATTTAATGAGCAGTTCTTC.

The CDR3 sequence is CASSPSSSGNTIYF. The DNA for the CDR3 is TGTGCCAGTAGCCCGTCCTCCTCTGGAAACACCATATATTTT. The rearrangement joins TRBV19 to TRBJ1-3, with D hard to call. Trimming removed 6 bases at V and 0 bases at J, with 9 bases between. The CDR3 extends over 14 amino acids. The germline gives CDR1 LNHDA, CDR2 SQIVND (reference sequence). The variable domain in full, with the rest retrieved from reference TRBV19 and TRBJ1-3, is DGGITQSPKYLFRKEGQNVTLSCEQNLNHDAMYWYRQDPGQGLRLIYYSQIVNDFQKGDIAEGYSVSREKKESFPLTVTSAQKNPTAFYLCASSPSSSGNTIYFGEGSWLTVV.

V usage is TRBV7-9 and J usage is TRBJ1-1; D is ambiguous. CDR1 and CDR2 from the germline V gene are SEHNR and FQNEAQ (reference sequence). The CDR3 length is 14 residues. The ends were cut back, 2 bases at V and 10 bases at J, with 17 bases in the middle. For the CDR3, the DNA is TGTGCCAGCAGCTTATCGGAGGGTTGGTCGGTAGCTTTCTTT. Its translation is CASSLSEGWSVAFF.